The 9 T cell receptor beta chains presented below share a single source sample, sequenced in a study of shared clonotypes between healthy human individuals. The method was immunoSEQ multiplex PCR; TCRdb's version includes in-frame clones alone and lacks a portion of them. The sample yields about 1.9 million clones, around 93% seen once. CD8 cells regarded as naive lacked CD45RO, were positively chosen for CCR7, and omitted terminally differentiated effector memory CD45RA+ cells. The sample comprised naive CD8+ T cells from PBMCs. The receptors here all came from a man between 18 and 29 years old in good health. Some clones in this sample may be carry-over from other donors' samples.

This chain uses TRBV6-1 with TRBJ2-7; TRBD1 is a possible D gene (6 bases). Germline V gives CDR1 MNHNS, CDR2 SASEGT. The CDR3 totals 15 residues. Between the trimmed V and J ends, which lost 10 bases and 1 base, there was a span of 20 bases. CDR3 residues: CATQWTAVISYEQYF. CDR3 nucleotides: TGTGCCACTCAATGGACAGCCGTTATTTCCTACGAGCAGTACTTC.

The V gene is TRBV10-2, the J gene TRBJ2-5, with 11 bases that match TRBD2. V lost 7 bases, J lost 5 bases, and 3 bases stayed unmatched. The CDR3 is 13 residues long. Germline loops: CDR1 WSHSY, CDR2 SAAADI. The CDR3 here is CASISGRGETQYF. The CDR3 DNA reads TGCGCCAGCATTAGCGGGAGGGGGGAGACCCAGTACTTC.

This clone has a single count. The chain couples TRBV11-2 to TRBJ2-3, with 14 positions matching TRBD2. V shed 6 bases, J shed 2 bases, and the junction held 4 bases outside the gene matches. CDR1 and CDR2 from the germline V gene are SGHAT and FQNNGV. CDR3 length: 16 amino acids. The CDR3 loop is CASRGLAGAHTDTQYF. CDR3 bases: TGTGCCAGCAGGGGACTAGCGGGAGCGCACACAGATACGCAGTATTTT.

J is TRBJ2-3 and V is TRBV7-8; TRBD2 aligns across 7 bases. V lost 5 bases, J lost 2 bases, and 7 bases stayed unmatched. The CDR3 is 15 amino acids. The germline CDR1 and CDR2 sequences are SGHVS and FQNEAQ. CDR3 nucleotide sequence: TGTGCCAGCAGCGCCCGGGAGGCCCTCACAGATACGCAGTATTTT. Translating gives CASSAREALTDTQYF.

This chain's CDR3 is CASSPTSHNEQFF. CDR3 in DNA: TGCGCCAGCAGCCCCACTAGCCACAATGAGCAGTTCTTC. The genes are TRBV10-1 and TRBJ2-1; perhaps TRBD2 as D (6 bases). V dropped 6 bases and J dropped 5 bases, with 11 bases sitting between them. There are 13 residues in the CDR3. Germline values: CDR1 WNHNN, CDR2 SYGVQD (reference sequence).

J is TRBJ2-7 and V is TRBV27; TRBD1 agrees at 9 bases. The junction had 9 bases not matched to a gene; V was cut back by 10 bases and J by 5 bases. Germline CDR1 is MNHEY and CDR2 is SMNVEV (reference sequence). The CDR3 is 13 amino acids. CDR3: CATLGQGINEQYF. CDR3 DNA: TGTGCCACCCTAGGACAGGGGATAAACGAGCAGTACTTC.

J is TRBJ2-7 and V is TRBV28, with D tentatively TRBD1 (6 bases). CDR1 and CDR2 (germline): MDHEN, SYDVKM. This CDR3 is 13 amino acids long. The V end lost 7 bases, the J end lost 5 bases, and 15 bases lay between the germline ends. The CDR3 bases are TGTGCCAGCACCTTCGACAGGTACAACGAGCAGTACTTC. Translation: CASTFDRYNEQYF.

The chain has TRBV10-3 and TRBJ1-4; 8 positions agree with TRBD1. The germline V gene has CDR1 ENHRY and CDR2 SYGVKD. This CDR3 comprises 15 residues. J was trimmed by 3 bases and V by 6 bases; bases with no gene match: 6. The CDR3 here is CAIRQGAQPNEKLFF. The DNA for the CDR3 is TGTGCCATCAGGCAGGGGGCGCAGCCTAATGAAAAACTGTTTTTT.

The V gene is TRBV25-1, the J gene TRBJ2-3, with D hard to call. Trimming cost V 4 bases and J 3 bases, with 8 bases left between them. The CDR3 loop spans 13 amino acids. Per the germline V gene, CDR1 is MGHDK and CDR2 is SYGVNS. Here the CDR3 reads CASSAYKTDTQYF. The DNA of the CDR3 is TGTGCCAGCAGTGCGTACAAGACAGATACGCAGTATTTT. The variable domain in full, with the rest retrieved from reference TRBV25-1 and TRBJ2-3, is EADIYQTPRYLVIGTGKKITLECSQTMGHDKMYWYQQDPGMELHLIHYSYGVNSTEKGDLSSESTVSRIRTEHFPLTLESARPSHTSQYLCASSAYKTDTQYFGPGTRLTVL.